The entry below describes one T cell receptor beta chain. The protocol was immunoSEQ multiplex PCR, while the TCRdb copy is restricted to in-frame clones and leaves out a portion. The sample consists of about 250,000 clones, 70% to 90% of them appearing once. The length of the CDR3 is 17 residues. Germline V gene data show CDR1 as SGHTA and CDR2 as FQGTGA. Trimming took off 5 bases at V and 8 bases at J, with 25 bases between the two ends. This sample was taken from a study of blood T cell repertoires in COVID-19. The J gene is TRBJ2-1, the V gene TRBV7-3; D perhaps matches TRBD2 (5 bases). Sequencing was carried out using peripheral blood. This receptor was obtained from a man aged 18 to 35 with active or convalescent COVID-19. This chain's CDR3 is CASSRRREGAPGDEQFF. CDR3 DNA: TGTGCCAGCAGCCGACGACGGGAAGGTGCACCCGGAGATGAGCAGTTCTTC.